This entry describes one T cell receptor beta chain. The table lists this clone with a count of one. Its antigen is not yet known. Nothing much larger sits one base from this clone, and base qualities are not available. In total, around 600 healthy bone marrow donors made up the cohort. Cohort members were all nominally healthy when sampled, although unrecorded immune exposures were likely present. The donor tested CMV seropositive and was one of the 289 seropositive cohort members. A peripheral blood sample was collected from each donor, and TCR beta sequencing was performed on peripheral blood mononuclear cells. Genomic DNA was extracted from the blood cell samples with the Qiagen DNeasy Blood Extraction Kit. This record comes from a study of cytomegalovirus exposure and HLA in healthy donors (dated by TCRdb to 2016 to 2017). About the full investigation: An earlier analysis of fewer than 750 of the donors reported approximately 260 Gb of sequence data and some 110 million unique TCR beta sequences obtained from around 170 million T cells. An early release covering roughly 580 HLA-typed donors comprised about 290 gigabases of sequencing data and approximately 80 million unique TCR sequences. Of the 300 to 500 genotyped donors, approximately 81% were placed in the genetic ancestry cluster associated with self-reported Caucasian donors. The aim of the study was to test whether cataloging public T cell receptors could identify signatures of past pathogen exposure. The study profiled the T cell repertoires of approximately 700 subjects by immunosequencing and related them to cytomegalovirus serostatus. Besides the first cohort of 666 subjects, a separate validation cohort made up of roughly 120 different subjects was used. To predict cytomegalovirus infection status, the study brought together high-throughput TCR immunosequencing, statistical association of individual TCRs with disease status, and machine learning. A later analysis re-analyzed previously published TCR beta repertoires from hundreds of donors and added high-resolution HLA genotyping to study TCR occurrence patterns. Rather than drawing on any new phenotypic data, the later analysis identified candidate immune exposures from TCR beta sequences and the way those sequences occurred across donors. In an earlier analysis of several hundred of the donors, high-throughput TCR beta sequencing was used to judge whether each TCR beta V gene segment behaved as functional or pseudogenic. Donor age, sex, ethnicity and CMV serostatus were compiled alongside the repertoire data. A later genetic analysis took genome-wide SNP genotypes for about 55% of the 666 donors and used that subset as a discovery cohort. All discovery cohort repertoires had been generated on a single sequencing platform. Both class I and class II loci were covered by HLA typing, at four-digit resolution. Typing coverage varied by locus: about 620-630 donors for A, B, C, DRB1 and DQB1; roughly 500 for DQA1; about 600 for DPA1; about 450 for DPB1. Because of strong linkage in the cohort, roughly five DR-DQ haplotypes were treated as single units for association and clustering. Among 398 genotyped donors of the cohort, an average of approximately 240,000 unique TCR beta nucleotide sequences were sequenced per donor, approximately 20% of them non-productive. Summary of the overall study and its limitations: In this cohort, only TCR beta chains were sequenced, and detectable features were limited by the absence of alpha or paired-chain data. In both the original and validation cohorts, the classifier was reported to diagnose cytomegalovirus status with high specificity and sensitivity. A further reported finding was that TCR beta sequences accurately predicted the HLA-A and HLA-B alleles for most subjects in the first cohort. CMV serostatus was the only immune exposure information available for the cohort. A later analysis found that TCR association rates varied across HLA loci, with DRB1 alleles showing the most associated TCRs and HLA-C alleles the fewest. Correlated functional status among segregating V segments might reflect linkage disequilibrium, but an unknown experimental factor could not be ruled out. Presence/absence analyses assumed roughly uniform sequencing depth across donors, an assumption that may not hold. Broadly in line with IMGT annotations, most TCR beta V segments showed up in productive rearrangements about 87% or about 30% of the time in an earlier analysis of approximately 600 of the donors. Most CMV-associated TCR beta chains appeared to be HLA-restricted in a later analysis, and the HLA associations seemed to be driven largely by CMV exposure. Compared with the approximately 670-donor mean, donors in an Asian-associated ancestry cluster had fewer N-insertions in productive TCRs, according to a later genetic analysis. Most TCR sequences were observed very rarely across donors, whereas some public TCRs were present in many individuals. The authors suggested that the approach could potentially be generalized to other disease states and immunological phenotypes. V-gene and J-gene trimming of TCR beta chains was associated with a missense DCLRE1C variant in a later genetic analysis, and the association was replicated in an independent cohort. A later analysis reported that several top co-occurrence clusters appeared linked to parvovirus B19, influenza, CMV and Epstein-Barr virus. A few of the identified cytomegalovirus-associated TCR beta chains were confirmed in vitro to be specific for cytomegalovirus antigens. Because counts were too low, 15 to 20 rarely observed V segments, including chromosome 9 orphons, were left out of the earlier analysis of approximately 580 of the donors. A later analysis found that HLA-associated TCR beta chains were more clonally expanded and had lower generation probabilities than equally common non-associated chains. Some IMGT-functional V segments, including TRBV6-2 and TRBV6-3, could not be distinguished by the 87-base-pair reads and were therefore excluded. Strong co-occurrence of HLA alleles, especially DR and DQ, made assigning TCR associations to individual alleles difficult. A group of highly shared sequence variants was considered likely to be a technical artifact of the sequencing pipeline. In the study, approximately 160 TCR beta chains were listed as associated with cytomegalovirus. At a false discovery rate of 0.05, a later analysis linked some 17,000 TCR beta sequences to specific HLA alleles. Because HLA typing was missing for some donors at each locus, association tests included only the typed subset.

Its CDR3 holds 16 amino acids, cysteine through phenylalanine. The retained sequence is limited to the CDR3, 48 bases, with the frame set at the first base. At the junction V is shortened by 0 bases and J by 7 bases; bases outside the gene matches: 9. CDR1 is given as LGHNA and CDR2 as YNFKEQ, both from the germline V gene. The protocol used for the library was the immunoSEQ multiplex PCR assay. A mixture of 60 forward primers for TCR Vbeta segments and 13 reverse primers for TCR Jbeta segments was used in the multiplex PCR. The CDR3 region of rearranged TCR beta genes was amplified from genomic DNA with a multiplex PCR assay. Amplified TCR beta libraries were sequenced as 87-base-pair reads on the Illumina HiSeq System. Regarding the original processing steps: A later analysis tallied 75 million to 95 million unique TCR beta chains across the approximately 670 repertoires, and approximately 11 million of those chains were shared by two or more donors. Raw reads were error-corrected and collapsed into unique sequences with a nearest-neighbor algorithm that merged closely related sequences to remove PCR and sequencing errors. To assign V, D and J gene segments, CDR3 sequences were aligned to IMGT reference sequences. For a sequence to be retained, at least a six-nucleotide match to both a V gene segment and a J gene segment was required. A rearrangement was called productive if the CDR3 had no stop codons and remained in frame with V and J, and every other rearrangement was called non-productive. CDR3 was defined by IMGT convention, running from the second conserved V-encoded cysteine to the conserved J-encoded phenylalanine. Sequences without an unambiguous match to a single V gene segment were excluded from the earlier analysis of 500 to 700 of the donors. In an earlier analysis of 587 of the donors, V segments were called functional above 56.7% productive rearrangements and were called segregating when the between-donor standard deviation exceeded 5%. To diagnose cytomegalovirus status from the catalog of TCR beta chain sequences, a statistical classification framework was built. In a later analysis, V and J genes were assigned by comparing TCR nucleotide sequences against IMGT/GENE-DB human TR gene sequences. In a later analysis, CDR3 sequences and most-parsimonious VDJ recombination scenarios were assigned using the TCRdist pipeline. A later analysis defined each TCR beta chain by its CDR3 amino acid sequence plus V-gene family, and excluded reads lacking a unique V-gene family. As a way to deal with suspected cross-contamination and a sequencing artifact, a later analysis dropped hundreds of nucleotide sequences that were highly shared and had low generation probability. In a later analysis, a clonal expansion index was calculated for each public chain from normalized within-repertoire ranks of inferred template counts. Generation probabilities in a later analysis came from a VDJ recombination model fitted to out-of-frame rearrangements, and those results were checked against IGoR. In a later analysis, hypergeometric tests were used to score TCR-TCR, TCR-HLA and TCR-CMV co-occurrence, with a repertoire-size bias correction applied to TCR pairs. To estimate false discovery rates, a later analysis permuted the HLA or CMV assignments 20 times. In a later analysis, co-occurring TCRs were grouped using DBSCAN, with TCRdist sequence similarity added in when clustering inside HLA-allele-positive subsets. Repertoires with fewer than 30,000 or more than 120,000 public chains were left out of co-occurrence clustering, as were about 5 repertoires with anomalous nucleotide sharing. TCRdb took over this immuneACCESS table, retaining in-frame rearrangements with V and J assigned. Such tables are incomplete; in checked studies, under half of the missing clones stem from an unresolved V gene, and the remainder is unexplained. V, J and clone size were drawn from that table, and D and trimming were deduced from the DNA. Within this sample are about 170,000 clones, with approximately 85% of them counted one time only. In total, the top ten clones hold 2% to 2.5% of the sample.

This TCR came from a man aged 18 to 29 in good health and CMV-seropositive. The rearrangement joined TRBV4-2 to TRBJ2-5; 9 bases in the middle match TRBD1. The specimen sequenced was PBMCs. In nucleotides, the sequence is TGTGCCAGCAGCCAAGAATTGGTACAGGGGGCAGGGACCCAGTACTTC. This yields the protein CASSQELVQGAGTQYF.